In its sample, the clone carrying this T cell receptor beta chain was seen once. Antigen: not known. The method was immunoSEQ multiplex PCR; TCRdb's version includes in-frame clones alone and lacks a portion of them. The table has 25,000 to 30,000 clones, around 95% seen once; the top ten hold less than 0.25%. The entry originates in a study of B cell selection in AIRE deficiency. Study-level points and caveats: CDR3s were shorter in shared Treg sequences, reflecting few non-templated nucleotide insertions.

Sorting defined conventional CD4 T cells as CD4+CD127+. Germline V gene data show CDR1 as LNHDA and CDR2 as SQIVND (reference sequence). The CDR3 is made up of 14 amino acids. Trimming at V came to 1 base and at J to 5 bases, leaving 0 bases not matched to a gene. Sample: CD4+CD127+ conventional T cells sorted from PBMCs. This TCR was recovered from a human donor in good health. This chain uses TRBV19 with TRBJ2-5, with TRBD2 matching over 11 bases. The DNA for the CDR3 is TGTGCCAGTAGTATAGGACTAGCGGGGGAGACCCAGTACTTC. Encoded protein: CASSIGLAGETQYF. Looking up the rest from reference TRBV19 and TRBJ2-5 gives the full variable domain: DGGITQSPKYLFRKEGQNVTLSCEQNLNHDAMYWYRQDPGQGLRLIYYSQIVNDFQKGDIAEGYSVSREKKESFPLTVTSAQKNPTAFYLCASSIGLAGETQYFGPGTRLLVL.